Given below is one T cell receptor (beta chain) in context. The antigen is unknown. The PCR contained 60 Vbeta and 13 Jbeta primers. Clones were sequenced by immunoSEQ multiplex PCR, and TCRdb holds only the in-frame ones, with some missing. The profile shows 100,000 to 140,000 clones, 70% to 85% of them singletons. This sample stems from a study of cytomegalovirus exposure and HLA in healthy donors. General study findings and limits: Reports indicated that the classifier achieved high specificity and sensitivity in diagnosing cytomegalovirus status. The dataset shows that most TCR sequences were rare, while some public TCRs occurred in many donors.

The length of the CDR3 is 13 residues. Per germline, CDR1 SGHRS and CDR2 YFSETQ. V was shortened by 2 bases and J by 5 bases, with 10 bases between the two germline ends. This clonotype originated in a male donor in good health and CMV-seronegative. The V gene is TRBV5-1, the J gene TRBJ2-5; D possibly corresponds to TRBD1 (6 bases). The sample taken for sequencing was PBMCs. This chain's CDR3 is CASSFWGRETQYF. The CDR3 nucleotides read TGCGCCAGCAGCTTTTGGGGGCGGGAGACCCAGTACTTC.